This T cell receptor (beta chain) was profiled in a study of cytomegalovirus exposure and HLA in healthy donors. The CDR3 covers 16 residues. The V end was cut by 0 bases, the J end by 4 bases, with 15 bases between. Looked up from germline, CDR1 is SGHDN and CDR2 is FVKESK. Vbeta (60) and Jbeta (13) primers were used in the PCR. The method was immunoSEQ multiplex PCR; TCRdb's version includes in-frame clones alone and lacks a portion of them. The table shows fewer than 100,000 clones, with around 77% occurring only once. V is TRBV14 and J is TRBJ1-2; tentative D call: TRBD1 (6 bases). The specimen sequenced was PBMCs. This sequence was found in a female donor in good health and CMV-seronegative. The CDR3 DNA follows: TGTGCCAGCAGCCAAGACTTACCAGGGACAATCTATGGCTACACCTTC. Translating it yields CASSQDLPGTIYGYTF.